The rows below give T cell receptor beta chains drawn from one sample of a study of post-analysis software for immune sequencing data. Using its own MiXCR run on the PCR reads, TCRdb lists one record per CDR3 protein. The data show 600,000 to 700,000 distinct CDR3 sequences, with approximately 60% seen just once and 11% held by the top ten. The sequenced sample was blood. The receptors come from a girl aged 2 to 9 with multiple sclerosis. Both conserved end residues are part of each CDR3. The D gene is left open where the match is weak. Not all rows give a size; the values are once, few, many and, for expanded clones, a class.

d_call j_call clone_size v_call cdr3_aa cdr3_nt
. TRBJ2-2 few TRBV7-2 CASSAGTPTGELFF TGTGCCAGCAGCGCGGGGACTCCAACCGGGGAGCTGTTTTTT
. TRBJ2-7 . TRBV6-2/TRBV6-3 CASSPNDRRSHEQYF TGTGCCAGCAGCCCCAACGACAGGAGGAGCCACGAGCAGTACTTC
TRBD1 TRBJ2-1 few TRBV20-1 CSASQRTGNNEQFF TGCAGTGCTTCTCAAAGGACAGGGAACAATGAGCAGTTCTTC
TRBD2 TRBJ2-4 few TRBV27 CASSPAGRLAKNIQYF TGTGCCAGCAGTCCAGCGGGGAGACTAGCCAAAAACATTCAGTACTTC
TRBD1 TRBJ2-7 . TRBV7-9 CASSSADRGVYEQYF TGTGCCAGCAGCTCGGCGGACAGGGGGGTCTACGAGCAGTACTTC
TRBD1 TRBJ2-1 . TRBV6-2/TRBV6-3 CASSWTGSSYNEQFF TGTGCCAGCAGTTGGACAGGTAGCTCCTACAATGAGCAGTTCTTC
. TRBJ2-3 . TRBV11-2 CASSLGRLGTRTDTQYF TGTGCCAGCAGCTTAGGGAGGCTAGGGACCCGCACAGATACGCAGTATTTT
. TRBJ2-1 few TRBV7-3 CASRAAHAAIYNEQFF TGTGCCAGCAGGGCGGCGCACGCTGCTATCTACAATGAGCAGTTCTTC
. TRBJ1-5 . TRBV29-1 CSIAGGSNQPQHF TGCAGCATAGCCGGGGGTAGCAATCAGCCCCAGCATTTT
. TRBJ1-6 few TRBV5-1 CASSYGQLDASPLHF TGCGCCAGCAGCTATGGACAGCTCGACGCGTCACCCCTCCACTTT